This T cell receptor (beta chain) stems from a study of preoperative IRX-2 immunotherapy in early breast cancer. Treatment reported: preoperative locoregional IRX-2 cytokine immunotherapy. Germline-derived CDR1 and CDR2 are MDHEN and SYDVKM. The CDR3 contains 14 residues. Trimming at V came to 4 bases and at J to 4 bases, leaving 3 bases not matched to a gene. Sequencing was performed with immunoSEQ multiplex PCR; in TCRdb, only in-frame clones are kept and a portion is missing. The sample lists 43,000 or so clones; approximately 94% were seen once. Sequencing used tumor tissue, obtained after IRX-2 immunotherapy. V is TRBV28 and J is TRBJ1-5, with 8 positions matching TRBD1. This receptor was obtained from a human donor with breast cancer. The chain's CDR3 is CASSSGQGNQPQHF. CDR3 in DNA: TGTGCCAGCAGTTCAGGACAGGGTAATCAGCCCCAGCATTTT.